This is a list of T cell receptor beta chains from one sample in a study of cytomegalovirus exposure and HLA in healthy donors. TCRdb keeps only in-frame clones here, not all; method: immunoSEQ multiplex PCR. There are around 98,000 clones in the sample; approximately 75% occur only once, and roughly 3.8% lies in the top ten. The sequenced sample consisted of PBMCs. These receptors originate from a middle-aged woman in good health and CMV-seronegative. The CDR3 runs from the conserved cysteine through the conserved F or W. The D gene is left open where the match is weak. Not all rows give a size; the values are once, few, many and, for expanded clones, a class.

CDR3 DNA | CDR3 protein | D gene | J gene | V gene | clone size
TGCGCCAGCAGCCGGGGCCCTAGCGGGGCGTTCCAAGAGACCCAGTACTTC | CASSRGPSGAFQETQYF | TRBD2 | TRBJ2-5 | TRBV5-1 | once
TGTGCCAGCAGACCTCAGGGGGCGAGCAATCAGCCCCAGCATTTT | CASRPQGASNQPQHF | TRBD1 | TRBJ1-5 | TRBV2 | .
TGTGCCAGTACCTCTAACTATGGCTACACCTTC | CASTSNYGYTF | . | TRBJ1-2 | TRBV19 | .
TGCGCCAGCAGCTTGGAGGCAGGATTCTACGAGCAGTACTTC | CASSLEAGFYEQYF | . | TRBJ2-7 | TRBV5-1 | .
TGCGCCAGCAGCTTCGGGACAGCTGAAGCTTTCTTT | CASSFGTAEAFF | TRBD1 | TRBJ1-1 | TRBV5-1 | .
TGTGCCAGCACCTACCACCGGGGGACTAATGAAAAACTGTTTTTT | CASTYHRGTNEKLFF | . | TRBJ1-4 | TRBV6-1 | .
TGCGCCAGCAGCCAAGATACAGGGGGGGCACCCCTCCACTTT | CASSQDTGGAPLHF | TRBD1 | TRBJ1-6 | TRBV4-3 | once
TGTGCCAGCAGTGGGAGTATAGATACGCAGTATTTT | CASSGSIDTQYF | . | TRBJ2-3 | TRBV2 | .
TGTGCCAGCAGCGCTTCTCTGAGACAGGGGAACGAGCAGTACTTC | CASSASLRQGNEQYF | TRBD1 | TRBJ2-7 | TRBV9 | .
TGTGCCAGCCGCCCAATGACTTTCGGTGAAGCTTTCTTT | CASRPMTFGEAFF | . | TRBJ1-1 | TRBV9 | .
TGTGCCAGCTCACCACCTGGGCAGAATAATTCACCCCTCCACTTT | CASSPPGQNNSPLHF | . | TRBJ1-6 | TRBV18 | .
TGTGCCAGCAGTTTCCAGGGATGGGGCTACACCTTC | CASSFQGWGYTF | . | TRBJ1-2 | TRBV28 | few
TGTGCCAGCAGCCAGGGGGCGCGTTCAGAGACCCAGTACTTC | CASSQGARSETQYF | . | TRBJ2-5 | TRBV14 | many
TGTGCCAGCAGTTCGGACAGGGGCAGTGTCTATGGCTACACCTTC | CASSSDRGSVYGYTF | TRBD1 | TRBJ1-2 | TRBV27 | .
TGCGCCAGCAGCCCGCGGGGAGGGGGTGCCAATTCACCCCTCCACTTT | CASSPRGGGANSPLHF | . | TRBJ1-6 | TRBV4-3 | .
TGTGCCAGCAGTCTTCTCGGGGGGGAGGGCACAGATACGCAGTATTTT | CASSLLGGEGTDTQYF | TRBD2 | TRBJ2-3 | TRBV27 | .
TGTGCCAGCAGATTGTCCGGGACAGGTCGATACACTGAAGCTTTCTTT | CASRLSGTGRYTEAFF | TRBD1 | TRBJ1-1 | TRBV14 | .
TGTGCCAGCAGCTTAGGGATACGCGGCAGCACAGATACGCAGTATTTT | CASSLGIRGSTDTQYF | . | TRBJ2-3 | TRBV7-8 | .
TGCGCCAGCAGCCAACTCTCAGGGGGGAACACTGAAGCTTTCTTT | CASSQLSGGNTEAFF | TRBD1 | TRBJ1-1 | TRBV4-3 | few
TGCGCCAGCAGGAGTACAGGGAGCTCCTACAATGAGCAGTTCTTC | CASRSTGSSYNEQFF | . | TRBJ2-1 | TRBV5-1 | .
TGTGCCAGCATTGGACTAAACAATGAGCAGTTCTTC | CASIGLNNEQFF | . | TRBJ2-1 | TRBV13 | once
TGTGCCAGCAGTGACTCTAGCACCGGGGAGCTGTTTTTT | CASSDSSTGELFF | . | TRBJ2-2 | TRBV6-4 | medium-sized
TGTGCCAGCAGCCTAGACGAACAGGGAAGCTATGGCTACACCTTC | CASSLDEQGSYGYTF | . | TRBJ1-2 | TRBV5-6 | .
TGTGCCAGCAGCTTAGGGCGACAGGGGATCTACGAGCAGTACTTC | CASSLGRQGIYEQYF | TRBD1 | TRBJ2-7 | TRBV7-9 | .
TGTGCCACCAGCAGAGATTTGAATGCGGATTCACCCCTCCACTTT | CATSRDLNADSPLHF | . | TRBJ1-6 | TRBV15 | .
TGTGCCAGCAGTGCCGGAGAGAACACTGAAGCTTTCTTT | CASSAGENTEAFF | . | TRBJ1-1 | TRBV6-5 | .
TGTGCCAGCATCCGGGCTAGCTCTGCCTACGAGCAGTACTTC | CASIRASSAYEQYF | . | TRBJ2-7 | TRBV6-1 | few
TGTGCCAGCAGCTTAGGGACAGGGATGAACACTGAAGCTTTCTTT | CASSLGTGMNTEAFF | TRBD1 | TRBJ1-1 | TRBV7-2 | .
TGCGCCAGCAGCTTGCGAGATCGTGGGGCCAACGTCCTGACTTTC | CASSLRDRGANVLTF | . | TRBJ2-6 | TRBV5-1 | .
TGCGCCAGCAGCCAAGAGAGTAGGGGGCGAGACACCATATATTTT | CASSQESRGRDTIYF | TRBD1 | TRBJ1-3 | TRBV4-1 | .
TGTGCCAGCAGCTTCGGACAGGGACATAATTCACCCCTCCACTTT | CASSFGQGHNSPLHF | TRBD1 | TRBJ1-6 | TRBV5-6 | .
TGTGCCAGCAGCCGAGACGGGGTCGTCGGTTCACCCCTCCACTTT | CASSRDGVVGSPLHF | . | TRBJ1-6 | TRBV7-3 | many
TGTGCCAGCAGCCCGTCGGCAGGCGGGTCACCCCTCCACTTT | CASSPSAGGSPLHF | . | TRBJ1-6 | TRBV14 | once
TGTGCCAGCAGCTCTTTCGAGAGGACAACAACCTACAATGAGCAGTTCTTC | CASSSFERTTTYNEQFF | . | TRBJ2-1 | TRBV25-1 | .
TGTGCCAGCAGCCAACAGACAGGGGGATACGGTGAGCAGTTCTTC | CASSQQTGGYGEQFF | TRBD1 | TRBJ2-1 | TRBV14 | .
TGTGCCAGCAGTAACCGTCACAGGGCGGGTGAGCAGTTCTTC | CASSNRHRAGEQFF | . | TRBJ2-1 | TRBV6-1 | .
TGCGCCAGCAGCTTGGCCTTTGGCCAGGGACTAACCTACGAGCAGTACTTC | CASSLAFGQGLTYEQYF | TRBD2 | TRBJ2-7 | TRBV5-1 | .
TGTGCCAGCAGCTTAGAAGACAGGGACACTGAAGCTTTCTTT | CASSLEDRDTEAFF | TRBD1 | TRBJ1-1 | TRBV7-9 | .
TGTGCCTGGAGTGTAGATCTAGAAAAACTGTTTTTT | CAWSVDLEKLFF | . | TRBJ1-4 | TRBV30 | few
TGTGCCAACTCCCCGGGGGCCCTCGGGGAGGGCAATGAGCAGTTCTTC | CANSPGALGEGNEQFF | . | TRBJ2-1 | TRBV28 | .
TGTGCCAGCAGCTTCCCAGGGGCCAACGTCCTGACTTTC | CASSFPGANVLTF | . | TRBJ2-6 | TRBV7-3 | few
TGTGCCAGCAGAGGAGCCGGGGAGGAAAAACTGTTTTTT | CASRGAGEEKLFF | . | TRBJ1-4 | TRBV27 | once
TGTGCCAGCAGCGGGGGGGGGACAGGGAACACTGAAGCTTTCTTT | CASSGGGTGNTEAFF | TRBD1 | TRBJ1-1 | TRBV5-5 | few
TGTGCCAGCAGCCGTTACCGGGACACACTCTACGAGCAGTACTTC | CASSRYRDTLYEQYF | . | TRBJ2-7 | TRBV7-2 | .
TGTGCCACCAGCAGAGATGGGGCAGGCGGCACCGGGGAGCTGTTTTTT | CATSRDGAGGTGELFF | . | TRBJ2-2 | TRBV15 | .
TGTGCCAGCAGTTTCGGTCAGCCCCAGCATTTT | CASSFGQPQHF | . | TRBJ1-5 | TRBV28 | .
TGTGCCAGCAGCAGTACCGGGACTGGGAGAGGGGAACTGTTTTTT | CASSSTGTGRGELFF | . | TRBJ1-4 | TRBV7-9 | .
TGCGCCAGCAGCCAACAGACAGCAACTAATGAAAAACTGTTTTTT | CASSQQTATNEKLFF | . | TRBJ1-4 | TRBV4-3 | few
TGTGCCAGCAGCCCCGTGGTAGTAGGCAATCAGCCCCAGCATTTT | CASSPVVVGNQPQHF | . | TRBJ1-5 | TRBV5-8 | .
TGTGCCAGCAGCTTACCGGGGGGGCGAGAGCAGTACTTC | CASSLPGGREQYF | TRBD2 | TRBJ2-7 | TRBV5-4 | .
TGTGCCAGCTCACCACCTGGGGGCCCAAACATTCAGTACTTC | CASSPPGGPNIQYF | . | TRBJ2-4 | TRBV18 | .
TGTGCCAGCACCCTGGGGGGTGCGAACACTGAAGCTTTCTTT | CASTLGGANTEAFF | . | TRBJ1-1 | TRBV11-1 | .
TGTGCCAGCAGTTTGGCGGGATTGGGGGGTGAGCAGTTCTTC | CASSLAGLGGEQFF | . | TRBJ2-1 | TRBV28 | .
TGTGCCAGCAGCCTCCAGGGACTGAGCAATCAGCCCCAGCATTTT | CASSLQGLSNQPQHF | . | TRBJ1-5 | TRBV5-6 | .
TGTGCCAGCAGCGCCGATAGCGGGGGAATCTCCTACAATGAGCAGTTCTTC | CASSADSGGISYNEQFF | TRBD2 | TRBJ2-1 | TRBV4-2 | .